The 31 T cell receptor beta chains presented below share a single source sample, sequenced in a study of tumor-infiltrating lymphocytes in oesophageal squamous cell carcinoma. Each CDR3 protein is one row after TCRdb ran MiXCR on the PCR reads. The sample has fewer than 16,000 distinct CDR3 sequences, roughly 49% seen once. Sequencing used esophageal tumor tissue. The receptor source for this set is a male donor with esophageal squamous cell carcinoma.

To note about this clonotype: Because the CDR3 is missing its conserved closing phenylalanine or tryptophan, this is likely a read error. The limits of the CDR3 on the DNA are not certain, so only TCRdb's listed CDR3 is given. This chain links TRBV7-6 with TRBJ2-6; whether TRBD1, the table's D call, matches the DNA was not checked. CDR1 and CDR2 from the germline V gene are SGHVS and FNYEAQ. The CDR3 length equals 15 residues, ends included. The CDR3 protein is CASISTGGNEQYFGA.

This clonotype is labeled as medium-sized (0.01 to 0.1%). The DNA of the CDR3 is TGTGCCAGCAGCCTGGGACAACTCAATTCACCCCTCCACTTT. Translated: CASSLGQLNSPLHF. The chain combines TRBV12-3 or TRBV12-4 with TRBJ1-6, with D possibly TRBD1 on 6 matching bases. The V gene lost 6 bases and the J gene lost 7 bases, with 13 bases spanning the gap. This CDR3 has 14 residues.

This clonotype counts as medium-sized. A much larger clone differs by one base, so this may be a read error. The J gene is TRBJ2-5, the V gene TRBV7-6, with 12 bases aligning to TRBD2. Trimming at V came to 2 bases and at J to 11 bases, leaving 18 bases not matched to a gene. CDR1 SGHVS and CDR2 FNYEAQ come from the germline V gene. This CDR3 region has 18 residues. This CDR3 is CASSLTRPSGRAGNEQYF. The CDR3 DNA sequence: TGTGCCAGCAGCTTAACGCGGCCTAGCGGGAGGGCCGGGAATGAGCAGTACTTC.

This clonotype was seen only a few times. The chain recombines TRBV7-2 with TRBJ2-3; 14 bases fit TRBD2. The germline gives CDR1 SGHTA, CDR2 FQGNSA. The CDR3 sequence is 17 residues long. V dropped 5 bases and J dropped 3; count of bases not matched to a gene: 7. CDR3 in amino acids: CASSLGLAGVGTDTQYF. The CDR3 bases are TGTGCCAGCAGCCTGGGACTAGCGGGAGTAGGAACAGATACGCAGTATTTT.

The rearrangement joins TRBV10-3 to TRBJ2-7; possibly TRBD1 for D (6 bases). The assigned J gene may be wrong: the sequence end matches TRBJ2-5 better. This CDR3 region has 14 residues. Germline V CDR1 and CDR2: ENHRY, SYGVKD. The CDR3 here is CATANGDKKETQYF. DNA for the CDR3: TGTGCCACCGCTAATGGGGACAAGAAAGAGACCCAGTACTTC.

This clonotype was counted only a few times. The missing conserved phenylalanine or tryptophan at the end of this CDR3 makes a read error likely. The DNA is left out, because the CDR3 cannot be placed on it with certainty; the CDR3 is given as TCRdb lists it. The chain combines TRBV11-2 with TRBJ2-7; the table's D call TRBD2 went unverified against the DNA. The germline gives CDR1 SGHAT, CDR2 FQNNGV. Termini included, the CDR3 measures 17 amino acids. The CDR3 here is CASSLGGHPSAGYTFGS.

The J gene is TRBJ2-4, the V gene TRBV7-2, with 8 bases matching TRBD1. The DNA end is more similar to TRBJ2-6, so the J call may be wrong. The CDR3 sequence is 15 residues long. The germline gives CDR1 SGHTA, CDR2 FQGNSA. The CDR3 DNA sequence: TGTGCCAGCAGCTCGGGACAGGCCGGGGCCAACGTCCTGACTTTC. This codes for CASSSGQAGANVLTF.

The chain links TRBV29-1 to TRBJ1-1; D gene ambiguous. The CDR3 extends over 12 amino acids. From germline, CDR1 is SQVTM and CDR2 ANQGSEA. The germline V and J ends were trimmed by 0 bases and 4 bases, with 6 bases remaining between them. CDR3 region: CSVEDPGTEAFF. The CDR3 coding sequence is TGCAGCGTTGAAGATCCGGGCACTGAAGCTTTCTTT.

This clonotype was detected many times. V is TRBV10-3 and J is TRBJ1-3; a weak D match, TRBD1 (6 bases). V was pared by 2 bases and J by 4 bases, with 9 bases between. The CDR3 extends over 14 amino acids. CDR1 and CDR2 (germline): ENHRY, SYGVKD. The CDR3, as DNA: TGTGCCATCAGTGAGACAGGGACCGGAAACACCATATATTTT. The encoded protein is CAISETGTGNTIYF.

V is TRBV7-9 and J is TRBJ2-1; D is ambiguous. The DNA end is more similar to TRBJ2-7, so the J call may be wrong. This CDR3 region has 14 residues. CDR1 is SEHNR, CDR2 FQNEAQ, per germline (reference sequence). As DNA, the CDR3 is TGTGCCAGCAGCTTAGGACCAAGCTCCTACGAGCAGTACTTC. Amino acid sequence: CASSLGPSSYEQYF.

The V gene is TRBV6-8, the J gene TRBJ2-4; 9 bases map to TRBD1. Trimming cost V 4 bases and J 2 bases; bases outside gene matches: 12. The CDR3 has 18 residues. Germline lookup yields CDR1 MNHGY and CDR2 SAAAGT. CDR3 protein: CASSFRVTGQGTKNIQYF. CDR3 nucleotide sequence: TGTGCCAGCAGTTTTCGCGTGACGGGACAGGGTACCAAAAACATTCAGTACTTC.

This clonotype was seen at least ten times. The chain uses TRBV28 and TRBJ1-2, with 7 bases that match TRBD1. V was clipped by 5 bases and J by 5 bases; unmatched bases: 5. Germline CDR1 is MDHEN and CDR2 is SYDVKM. The CDR3 totals 13 residues. The CDR3 protein is CASSPTGEYGYTF. DNA for the CDR3: TGTGCCAGCAGTCCCACAGGGGAATATGGCTACACCTTC.

The chain is built from TRBV7-3 and TRBJ2-5; TRBD1 matches 8 bases. The DNA end is more similar to TRBJ2-7, so the J call may be wrong. Germline CDR1 and CDR2: SGHTA and FQGTGA. The CDR3 has 13 amino acids. CDR3 DNA sequence: TGTGCCAGCAGCTCCGGGACAGGTAGCGAGCAGTACTTC. Encoded protein: CASSSGTGSEQYF.

This clonotype came up many times. Germline is not matched at one junction end, which may reflect a read error. CDR3 region: CASSPGTSGSNFF. DNA of the CDR3: TGTGCCAGCAGCCCTGGGACTAGCGGGAGTAATTTCTTC. This chain links TRBV5-6 with TRBJ2-7, with 14 bases that match TRBD2. Germline V gene sequence: CDR1 SGHDT, CDR2 YYEEEE. This CDR3 has 13 amino acids. Drawing the rest from reference TRBV5-6 and TRBJ2-7, the complete variable domain is DAGVTQSPTHLIKTRGQQVTLRCSPKSGHDTVSWYQQALGQGPQFIFQYYEEEERQRGNFPDRFSGHQFPNYSSELNVNALLLGDSALYLCASSPGTSGSNFFGPGTRLTVT.

This clonotype has just one count. The V and J genes are TRBV27 and TRBJ2-1; the D gene is possibly TRBD1 (5 bases). The CDR3 consists of 13 residues. V lost 7 bases to trimming and J lost 3 bases, with 10 bases between them. Per the germline V gene, CDR1 is MNHEY and CDR2 is SMNVEV (reference sequence). The CDR3 nucleotides read TGTGCCAGCACGGACACCTACTACAATGAGCAGTTCTTC. This codes for CASTDTYYNEQFF.

Turning to this clonotype: Lacking the conserved final phenylalanine or tryptophan, this CDR3 likely reflects a read error. It is unclear where the CDR3 begins or ends on the DNA, so no DNA is shown, and the CDR3 is as TCRdb lists it. The chain combines TRBV7-2 with TRBJ2-3; TRBD1, as called in the table, went unchecked against the DNA. The CDR3 length equals 17 residues, ends included. The germline CDR1 and CDR2 sequences are SGHTA and FQGNSA. CDR3 amino acids: CASKAGTGGFRDPVLRA.

V and J are TRBV7-8 and TRBJ2-1; no reliable D call. Germline CDR1 and CDR2: SGHVS and FQNEAQ. The CDR3 has 13 residues. Deletions cut 5 bases from V and 7 bases from J, with 12 bases between. In DNA, the CDR3 is TGTGCCAGCAGCCCAGGTGGGCCTAATGAGCAGTTCTTC. It encodes CASSPGGPNEQFF.

Only a few counts were recorded for this clonotype. The chain carries TRBV7-6 and TRBJ2-1; TRBD2 aligns across 7 bases. J gave up 5 bases and V 5 bases, and 3 bases lay outside the gene matches. This CDR3 comprises 13 residues. Looked up from germline, CDR1 is SGHVS and CDR2 is FNYEAQ. The CDR3 nucleotides are TGTGCCAGCAGCGCTAGCGGCAACAATGAGCAGTTCTTC. It translates to CASSASGNNEQFF.

The chain has TRBV24-1 and TRBJ2-4; D is unclear. The DNA end is more similar to TRBJ2-7, so the J call may be wrong. Germline assignment: CDR1 KGHDR and CDR2 SFDVKD. The CDR3 is 15 amino acids. CDR3 sequence reads: CATSDLKTSHNEQYF. CDR3 DNA sequence: TGTGCCACCAGTGATTTAAAGACTTCCCACAACGAGCAGTACTTC.

Regarding this clonotype: Because it lacks the conserved phenylalanine or tryptophan at the end, this CDR3 is likely a read error. No DNA is shown, since the ends of the CDR3 on it are uncertain; the CDR3 is the one TCRdb lists. This sequence joins TRBV7-9 and TRBJ1-6. Germline CDR1 is SEHNR and CDR2 is FQNEAQ (reference sequence). The CDR3 is 19 residues long, ends included. The CDR3 protein is CASSPAASGIFWNEQFFGP.

The genes are TRBV18 and TRBJ2-5, with a possible D match to TRBD1 (5 bases). CDR3 length equals 13 residues. V lost 4 bases and J lost 0, with 6 bases in between. In germline, CDR1 is KGHSH, CDR2 LQKENI. This chain's CDR3 is CASSQGNQETQYF. DNA of the CDR3: TGTGCCAGCTCACAGGGGAACCAAGAGACCCAGTACTTC.

The sample holds many counts of this clonotype. This sequence joins TRBV9 and TRBJ2-3, with 15 bases matching TRBD2. The CDR3 is 17 amino acids. Germline values: CDR1 SGDLS, CDR2 YYNGEE. With V trimmed by 3 bases and J by 3 bases, 5 bases remained unmatched. CDR3 sequence reads: CASSDGLAGGRTDTQYF. The CDR3 coding sequence is TGTGCCAGCAGCGACGGACTAGCGGGAGGGAGGACAGATACGCAGTATTTT. Together with reference TRBV9 and TRBJ2-3, the CDR3 gives the full variable domain: DSGVTQTPKHLITATGQRVTLRCSPRSGDLSVYWYQQSLDQGLQFLIQYYNGEERAKGNILERFSAQQFPDLHSELNLSSLELGDSALYFCASSDGLAGGRTDTQYFGPGTRLTVL.

The J gene is TRBJ2-7, the V gene TRBV12-3 or TRBV12-4; D unresolved. With the DNA end fitting TRBJ2-1 better, the J assignment may be wrong. This CDR3 has 15 residues. The CDR3 protein is CASTVGQSAYNEQFF. The CDR3 bases are TGTGCCAGCACAGTAGGGCAGTCCGCATACAATGAGCAGTTCTTC.

Comments on this clonotype: The CDR3 end shows no conserved phenylalanine or tryptophan, and so a read error is likely. The DNA is left out, because the CDR3 cannot be placed on it with certainty; the CDR3 is given as TCRdb lists it. The chain couples TRBV7-3 to TRBJ1-1; no check of the table's D call, TRBD1, against the DNA was made. A total of 20 residues make up the CDR3, ends included. The V gene's germline CDR1 is SGHTA and CDR2 FQGTGA. The CDR3 sequence: CASSLRAAAGGHYPSSTSGQ.

The J gene is TRBJ2-1, the V gene TRBV7-6; weak D call: TRBD2 (6 bases). Germline V gives CDR1 SGHVS, CDR2 FNYEAQ. V was cut by 1 base and J by 5 bases, with 12 bases left in between. The CDR3 length is 15 residues. The CDR3 reads CASSLDLAGNNEQFF. The CDR3 coding sequence is TGTGCCAGCAGCTTAGATCTGGCGGGGAACAATGAGCAGTTCTTC.

This clonotype was recorded a few times. V and J are TRBV7-2 and TRBJ2-1; D is perhaps TRBD1 (5 bases). Judging by the DNA end, TRBJ2-5 fits better; the J call may be wrong. The CDR3 has 13 residues. CDR1 and CDR2 from the germline V gene are SGHTA and FQGNSA. The CDR3: CASSLVSGETQYF. The CDR3 nucleotides read TGTGCCAGCAGCTTAGTATCAGGGGAGACCCAGTACTTC.

There are a few counts of this clonotype. The chain employs TRBV19 and TRBJ2-7, with 15 positions matching TRBD2. Losses at the gene ends were 5 bases for V and 7 bases for J; bases not matched to a gene: 9. CDR3 length equals 16 residues. In germline, CDR1 is LNHDA, CDR2 SQIVND (reference sequence). CDR3 region: CASSPGTSGRLREQYF. The CDR3 DNA follows: TGTGCCAGTAGTCCCGGGACTAGCGGGAGGCTTAGGGAGCAGTACTTC. Supplemented by reference TRBV19 and TRBJ2-7, the full variable domain reads DGGITQSPKYLFRKEGQNVTLSCEQNLNHDAMYWYRQDPGQGLRLIYYSQIVNDFQKGDIAEGYSVSREKKESFPLTVTSAQKNPTAFYLCASSPGTSGRLREQYFGPGTRLTVT.

A single count supports this clonotype. J is TRBJ2-7 and V is TRBV2; no clear D. The DNA end favors TRBJ1-2, so the J call may be wrong. This CDR3 has 12 amino acids. Germline V gene sequence: CDR1 SNHLY, CDR2 FYNNEI. This chain's CDR3 is CASTSINYGYTF. The DNA of the CDR3 is TGTGCCAGCACCAGTATAAACTATGGCTACACCTTC.

Judged by abundance, this clonotype is large. V is TRBV28 and J is TRBJ1-4; 10 nucleotides align to TRBD1. The germline V gene has CDR1 MDHEN and CDR2 SYDVKM. V trimming: 8 bases; J trimming: 8 bases; junction bases outside the gene matches: 14. There are 16 residues in the CDR3. CDR3 sequence (DNA): TGTGCCAGCCGAGGAGGGACAGGGGATTTTCAAGAAAAACTGTTTTTT. It is translated as CASRGGTGDFQEKLFF.

Concerning this clonotype itself: The junction differs from germline at one of its ends, possibly a read error. This chain uses TRBV5-3 with TRBJ2-3, with 7 nucleotides matching TRBD2. TRBV5-3 is assigned to the ORF class and has an uncertain function. The CDR3 is 17 amino acids. CDR3 amino acids: CASSWGTSVGSPDTQYF. The CDR3 region has the DNA TGTGCCAGCAGCTGGGGAACTAGCGTGGGGTCCCCAGATACGCAGTATTTT.

This clonotype rates as medium-sized. V and J are TRBV11-2 and TRBJ1-2, with D perhaps matching TRBD1 (5 bases). With 1 base removed from V and 8 bases from J, the gap between germline ends came to 17 bases. CDR1 is SGHAT and CDR2 is FQNNGV in the germline V gene. The CDR3 contains 15 residues. The CDR3 protein is CASSLGGHPSAGYTF. The CDR3 DNA is TGTGCCAGCAGCTTAGGTGGACATCCCTCAGCGGGCTACACCTTC.